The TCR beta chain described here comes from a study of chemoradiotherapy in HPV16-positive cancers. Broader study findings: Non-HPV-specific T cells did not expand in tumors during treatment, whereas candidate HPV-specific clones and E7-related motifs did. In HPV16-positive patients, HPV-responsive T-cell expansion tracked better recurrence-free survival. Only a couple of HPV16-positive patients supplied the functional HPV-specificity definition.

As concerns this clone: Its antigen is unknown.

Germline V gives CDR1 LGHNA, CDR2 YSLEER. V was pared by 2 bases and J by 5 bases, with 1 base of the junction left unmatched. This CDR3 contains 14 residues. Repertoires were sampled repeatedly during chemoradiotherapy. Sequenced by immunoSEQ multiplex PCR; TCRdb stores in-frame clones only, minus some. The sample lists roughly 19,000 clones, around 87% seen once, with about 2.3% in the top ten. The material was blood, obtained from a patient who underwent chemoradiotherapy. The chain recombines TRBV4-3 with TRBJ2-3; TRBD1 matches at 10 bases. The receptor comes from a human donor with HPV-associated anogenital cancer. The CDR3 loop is CASSQRTGGDTQYF. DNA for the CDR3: TGCGCCAGCAGCCAACGGACAGGGGGAGATACGCAGTATTTT.